The source of this TCR beta chain is a study of T cells after yellow fever vaccination. Findings and caveats of the study: Weaker overall was a secondary response that nonetheless peaked faster, on day 5 versus 15. Detected again after the booster were most primary-vaccination clones, at 96% CD4 and more than 70% CD8. Overlap between CD4 and CD8 compartments was detected for a small share of clonotypes.

Production of TCR cDNA was by 5'RACE template switching, which also added a universal primer site and UMIs. TCRdb re-called the 5' RACE reads through MiXCR, storing one row per CDR3 protein. This sample has hundreds of thousands of distinct CDR3 sequences, with about 13% found just once. This clonotype was recorded a few times. What it binds is not known. The J segment lost 5 bases and the V segment lost 3 bases, leaving 7 bases of the junction unmatched. This CDR3 contains 15 residues. This TCR was sampled from a man aged 25 to 40 who received the YFV17D yellow fever vaccine. The sequenced sample was PBMCs, obtained on the day of the yellow fever booster vaccination. J is TRBJ2-1 and V is TRBV12-3 or TRBV12-4, with TRBD2 matching 7 bases. The CDR3 nucleotides are TGTGCCAGCAGTTTGCGGCTAGCGGCGAACAATGAGCAGTTCTTC. Translation gives CASSLRLAANNEQFF.